A selection of T cell receptor beta chains follows, all from one sample in a study of cytotoxic CD8 clonotypes in ibrutinib-treated CLL. Assay used: immunoSEQ multiplex PCR; TCRdb lists only in-frame clones, some missing. Altogether some 140,000 clones are present, 75% to 95% being singletons, with the ten largest covering 9.5% to 14%. Sequenced material: PBMCs, taken after 12 months of ibrutinib treatment. Receptor source: a human donor with chronic lymphocytic leukemia. The conserved cysteine and the conserved F or W are not part of the CDR3 here. A D gene is named only where the DNA matches it firmly. Clone size is stated in some rows and not others, as once, few, many or a class when expanded.

clone size: NA
J gene: TRBJ2-3
V gene: TRBV9
D gene: NA
CDR3 protein: ASSLESYNTQY

clone size: NA
J gene: TRBJ2-7
V gene: TRBV19
D gene: NA
CDR3 protein: ASSNRAGYEQY

clone size: once
J gene: TRBJ2-7
V gene: TRBV7-7
D gene: TRBD2
CDR3 protein: ASSDPSGGSYEQY

clone size: NA
J gene: TRBJ1-5
V gene: TRBV6-4
D gene: TRBD1
CDR3 protein: ASSATGGYGNQPQH

clone size: NA
J gene: TRBJ2-1
V gene: TRBV29-1
D gene: TRBD2
CDR3 protein: SAPRATSGSRNEQF

clone size: NA
J gene: TRBJ1-5
V gene: TRBV5-1
D gene: NA
CDR3 protein: ASSLEARGGNQPQH

clone size: NA
J gene: TRBJ1-2
V gene: TRBV11-2
D gene: TRBD1
CDR3 protein: ASSFWDRGSDGYT

clone size: once
J gene: TRBJ1-1
V gene: TRBV13
D gene: NA
CDR3 protein: ASRIGPTEAF

clone size: NA
J gene: TRBJ2-7
V gene: TRBV5-1
D gene: NA
CDR3 protein: ASRLGSGWEQY

clone size: NA
J gene: TRBJ2-1
V gene: TRBV10-3
D gene: NA
CDR3 protein: AISESEQTHNEQF

clone size: NA
J gene: TRBJ2-1
V gene: TRBV19
D gene: TRBD2
CDR3 protein: ASSRGLADYNEQF

clone size: NA
J gene: TRBJ2-2
V gene: TRBV29-1
D gene: NA
CDR3 protein: SVGKQENTGELF

clone size: NA
J gene: TRBJ2-5
V gene: TRBV29-1
D gene: NA
CDR3 protein: SVEPGGETQY

clone size: NA
J gene: TRBJ2-5
V gene: TRBV21-1
D gene: NA
CDR3 protein: ASSLHPSSGRRKTQY

clone size: NA
J gene: TRBJ2-7
V gene: TRBV4-2
D gene: NA
CDR3 protein: ASGPDTTPYEQY

clone size: NA
J gene: TRBJ1-3
V gene: TRBV6-5
D gene: TRBD1
CDR3 protein: ASSYSDRLAGNTIY

clone size: once
J gene: TRBJ1-1
V gene: TRBV7-6
D gene: NA
CDR3 protein: ASSLVGIKDWGTEAF

clone size: NA
J gene: TRBJ2-7
V gene: TRBV27
D gene: TRBD2
CDR3 protein: ASTPTGPSGVFEQY

clone size: NA
J gene: TRBJ2-7
V gene: TRBV6-5
D gene: TRBD1
CDR3 protein: ASSYSTGGGGEQY

clone size: once
J gene: TRBJ2-7
V gene: TRBV4-2
D gene: TRBD2
CDR3 protein: ASNAAGGYEQY

clone size: NA
J gene: TRBJ1-3
V gene: TRBV19
D gene: NA
CDR3 protein: ASRRGPGIY

clone size: NA
J gene: TRBJ2-3
V gene: TRBV7-2
D gene: NA
CDR3 protein: ASSLAYGGYTDTQY

clone size: NA
J gene: TRBJ2-3
V gene: TRBV14
D gene: TRBD2
CDR3 protein: ASSQDIFVAGAADTQY

clone size: NA
J gene: TRBJ1-1
V gene: TRBV28
D gene: NA
CDR3 protein: ASSFRDDTEAF

clone size: NA
J gene: TRBJ2-1
V gene: TRBV19
D gene: NA
CDR3 protein: ASRNGGLTYNEQF

clone size: NA
J gene: TRBJ1-4
V gene: TRBV10-3
D gene: NA
CDR3 protein: AISDLPQGPPGKLF

clone size: NA
J gene: TRBJ1-4
V gene: TRBV28
D gene: NA
CDR3 protein: ASKMSNEKLF